A selection of T cell receptor beta chains follows, all from one sample in a study of blood T cell repertoires in COVID-19. Data came from immunoSEQ multiplex PCR; TCRdb stores just in-frame clones and leaves some out. The sample has 200,000 to 250,000 clones, about nine tenths seen once. The sample taken for sequencing was peripheral blood. The source of these receptors is a man aged 45-65 years with COVID-19, enrolled during active disease. Each CDR3 is given with its conserved first and last residue. D genes are given only for firm matches. Some rows have no size entry. The others give once, few or many, or a class for an expanded clone.

- | TRBJ2-1 | TRBV9 | - | TGTGCCAGCAGCGTAGCTACGGTGGTAGCCTCCTTGAATGCGGAGCAGTTCTTC | CASSVATVVASLNAEQFF
- | TRBJ2-1 | TRBV7-6 | - | TGTGCCAGCAGCTTAGCGCACGGTTACAATGAGCAGTTCTTC | CASSLAHGYNEQFF
TRBD1 | TRBJ1-6 | TRBV7-9 | - | TGTGCCAGCAGCTTCAGGGGGCTTGATTCACCCCTCCACTTT | CASSFRGLDSPLHF
- | TRBJ2-3 | TRBV7-9 | - | TGTGCCAGCAGCTTGGGACAACAAAGCACAGATACGCAGTATTTT | CASSLGQQSTDTQYF
TRBD1 | TRBJ1-1 | TRBV29-1 | once | TGCAGCGCGGCAGGGGGCGCAACTGAAGCTTTCTTT | CSAAGGATEAFF
TRBD2 | TRBJ2-1 | TRBV5-1 | - | TGCGCCAGCAGCCCACCGACTAGCGGAAGGGAGGATGAGCAGTTCTTC | CASSPPTSGREDEQFF
TRBD1 | TRBJ1-1 | TRBV24-1 | - | TGTGCCACCAGAGACTCAGGGGGCACTGAAGCTTTCTTT | CATRDSGGTEAFF
- | TRBJ1-3 | TRBV30 | - | TGTGCCTGGAGTACAGGGCCTGGAAACACCATATATTTT | CAWSTGPGNTIYF
- | TRBJ2-1 | TRBV24-1 | once | TGTGCCACCAGTGATCAGACTGCAGAGCAGTTCTTC | CATSDQTAEQFF
- | TRBJ1-2 | TRBV3-1/TRBV3-2 | - | TGTGCCAGCAGCCAGAAGGCCGGGGGTGGCTACACCTTC | CASSQKAGGGYTF
TRBD2 | TRBJ2-7 | TRBV3-1/TRBV3-2 | - | TGTGCCAGCAGCCAAGACACGGGGGGGTTCTCCTACGAGCAGTACTTC | CASSQDTGGFSYEQYF
TRBD1 | TRBJ1-5 | TRBV19 | - | TGTGCCAGTAGTACGGGGACAGGGGGGGGCAATCAGCCCCAGCATTTT | CASSTGTGGGNQPQHF
- | TRBJ2-2 | TRBV6-6 | - | TGTGCCAGCAGTCATTCAGATTCCGGGGAGCTGTTTTTT | CASSHSDSGELFF
- | TRBJ2-7 | TRBV23-1 | - | TGCGCCAGCAGTCAAGAGGGAACAGGGCACCTTTACGAGCAGTACTTC | CASSQEGTGHLYEQYF
TRBD2 | TRBJ2-1 | TRBV9 | - | TGTGCCAGCAGCGTGGGGGGACTAGCTAATGAGCAGTTCTTC | CASSVGGLANEQFF
- | TRBJ2-1 | TRBV29-1 | - | TGCAGCGTTGGGGGAGGGGGCTACAATGAGCAGTTCTTC | CSVGGGGYNEQFF
TRBD1 | TRBJ1-1 | TRBV19 | - | TGTGCCAGTAGTGCTGGGGACAGTGAAGCTTTCTTT | CASSAGDSEAFF
TRBD2 | TRBJ2-3 | TRBV6-2/TRBV6-3 | - | TGTGCCAGCAGTTTTAGCGGGGCCACAGATACGCAGTATTTT | CASSFSGATDTQYF